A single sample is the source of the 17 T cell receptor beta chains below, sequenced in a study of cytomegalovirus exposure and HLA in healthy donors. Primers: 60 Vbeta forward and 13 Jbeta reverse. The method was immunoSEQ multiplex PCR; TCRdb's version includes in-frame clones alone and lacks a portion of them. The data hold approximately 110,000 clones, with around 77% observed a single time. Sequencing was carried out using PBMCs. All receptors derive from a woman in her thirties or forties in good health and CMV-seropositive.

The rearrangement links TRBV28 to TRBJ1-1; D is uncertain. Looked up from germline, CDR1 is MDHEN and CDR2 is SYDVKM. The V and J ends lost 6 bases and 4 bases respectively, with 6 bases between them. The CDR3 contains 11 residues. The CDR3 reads CASRQFTEAFF. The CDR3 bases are TGTGCCAGCAGACAATTCACTGAAGCTTTCTTT.

CDR3 sequence reads: CASSQAPRQGPYEQYF. Written as DNA, the CDR3 is TGCGCCAGCAGCCAAGCACCGCGACAGGGACCCTACGAGCAGTACTTC. The chain joins TRBV4-1 to TRBJ2-7; 7 positions agree with TRBD1. The CDR3 spans 16 residues. CDR1 MGHRA and CDR2 YSYEKL come from the germline V gene. V lost 1 base, J lost 2 bases, and 8 bases stayed unmatched.

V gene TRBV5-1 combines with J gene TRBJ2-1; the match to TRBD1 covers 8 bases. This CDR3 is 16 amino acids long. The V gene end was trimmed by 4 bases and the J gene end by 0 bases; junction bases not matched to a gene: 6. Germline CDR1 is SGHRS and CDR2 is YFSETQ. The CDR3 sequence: CASSPTTGVSYNEQFF. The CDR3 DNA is TGCGCCAGCAGCCCGACGACAGGGGTCTCCTACAATGAGCAGTTCTTC.

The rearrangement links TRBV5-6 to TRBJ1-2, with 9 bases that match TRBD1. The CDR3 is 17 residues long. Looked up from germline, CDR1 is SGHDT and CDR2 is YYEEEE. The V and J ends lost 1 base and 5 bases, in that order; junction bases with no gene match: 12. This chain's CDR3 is CASSLRDRANSLYGYTF. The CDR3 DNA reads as TGTGCCAGCAGCTTGAGGGACAGGGCCAATTCTCTATATGGCTACACCTTC.

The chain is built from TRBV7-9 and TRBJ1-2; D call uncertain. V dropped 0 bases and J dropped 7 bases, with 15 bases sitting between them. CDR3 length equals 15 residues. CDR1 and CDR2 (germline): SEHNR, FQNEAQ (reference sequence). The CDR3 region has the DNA TGTGCCAGCAGCTTAGCGTGGGTTGACGAGGGTGGCTACACCTTC. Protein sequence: CASSLAWVDEGGYTF.

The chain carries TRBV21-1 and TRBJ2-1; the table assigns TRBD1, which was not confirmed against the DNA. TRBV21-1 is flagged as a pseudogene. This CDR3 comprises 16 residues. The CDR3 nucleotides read TGTGCCAGCAGCCTAGGGAAGGGGTTTGCCTACAATGAGCAGTTCTTC. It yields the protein CASSLGKGFAYNEQFF.

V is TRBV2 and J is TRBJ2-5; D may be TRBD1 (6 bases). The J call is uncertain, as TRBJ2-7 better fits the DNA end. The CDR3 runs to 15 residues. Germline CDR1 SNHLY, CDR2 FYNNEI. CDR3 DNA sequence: TGTGCCAGCACCCCTAGAGGGGGAGTTTCCTACGAGCAGTACTTC. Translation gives CASTPRGGVSYEQYF.

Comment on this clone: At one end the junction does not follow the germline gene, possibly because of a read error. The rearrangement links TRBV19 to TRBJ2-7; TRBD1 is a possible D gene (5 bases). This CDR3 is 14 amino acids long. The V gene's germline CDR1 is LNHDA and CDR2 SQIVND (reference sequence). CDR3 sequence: CASSTDTYSYEQYF. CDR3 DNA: TGTGCCAGTAGTACGGACACGTACTCCTACGAGCAATACTTC.

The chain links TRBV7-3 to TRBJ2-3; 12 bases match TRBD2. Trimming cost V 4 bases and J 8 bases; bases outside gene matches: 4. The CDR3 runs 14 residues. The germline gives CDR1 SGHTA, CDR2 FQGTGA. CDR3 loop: CASSSGLAGTTQYF. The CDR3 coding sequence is TGTGCCAGCAGCTCGGGACTAGCGGGTACTACGCAGTATTTT.

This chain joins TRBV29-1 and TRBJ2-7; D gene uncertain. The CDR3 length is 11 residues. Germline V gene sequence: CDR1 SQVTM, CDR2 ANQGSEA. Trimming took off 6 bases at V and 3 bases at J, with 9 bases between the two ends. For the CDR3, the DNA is TGCAGCGTAGGAGTGGGCTACGAGCAGTACTTC. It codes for CSVGVGYEQYF.

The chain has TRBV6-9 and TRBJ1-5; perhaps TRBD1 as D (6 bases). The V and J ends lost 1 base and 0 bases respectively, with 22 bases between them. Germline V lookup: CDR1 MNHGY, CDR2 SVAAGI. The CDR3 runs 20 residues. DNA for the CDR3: TGTGCCAGCAGTTATTGCCTACAGGGAAATAGTCACCATAGCAATCAGCCCCAGCATTTT. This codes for CASSYCLQGNSHHSNQPQHF.

The CDR3: CASSSDRGDTQYF. CDR3 nucleotide sequence: TGTGCCAGCTCATCGGACCGGGGGGATACGCAGTATTTT. This chain joins TRBV18 and TRBJ2-3; TRBD2 might be the D (6 bases). The V gene's germline CDR1 is KGHSH and CDR2 LQKENI. V was shortened by 5 bases and J by 6 bases, with 12 bases between the two germline ends. This CDR3 is 13 amino acids long.

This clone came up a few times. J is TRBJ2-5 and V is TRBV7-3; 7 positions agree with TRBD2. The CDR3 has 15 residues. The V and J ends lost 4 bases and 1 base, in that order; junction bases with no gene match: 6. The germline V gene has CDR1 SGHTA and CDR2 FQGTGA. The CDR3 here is CASSSGSGVQETQYF. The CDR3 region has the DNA TGTGCCAGCAGCTCAGGGAGCGGGGTCCAAGAGACCCAGTACTTC.

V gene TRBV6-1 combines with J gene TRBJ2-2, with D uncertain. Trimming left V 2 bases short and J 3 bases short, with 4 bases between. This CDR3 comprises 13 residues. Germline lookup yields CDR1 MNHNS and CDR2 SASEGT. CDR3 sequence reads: CASSELYTGELFF. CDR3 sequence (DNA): TGTGCCAGCAGTGAACTCTACACCGGGGAGCTGTTTTTT.

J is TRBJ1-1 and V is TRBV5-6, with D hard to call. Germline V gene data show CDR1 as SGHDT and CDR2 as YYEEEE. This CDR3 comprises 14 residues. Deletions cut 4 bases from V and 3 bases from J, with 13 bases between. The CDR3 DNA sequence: TGTGCCAGCAGCGAGGACTTGATTGACACTGAAGCTTTCTTT. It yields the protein CASSEDLIDTEAFF.

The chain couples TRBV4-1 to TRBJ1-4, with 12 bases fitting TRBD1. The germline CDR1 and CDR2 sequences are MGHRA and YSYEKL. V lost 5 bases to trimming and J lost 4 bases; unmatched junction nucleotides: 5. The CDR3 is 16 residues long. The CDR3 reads CASSAGQGALNEKLFF. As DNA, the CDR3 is TGCGCCAGCAGCGCGGGACAGGGGGCGCTTAATGAAAAACTGTTTTTT.

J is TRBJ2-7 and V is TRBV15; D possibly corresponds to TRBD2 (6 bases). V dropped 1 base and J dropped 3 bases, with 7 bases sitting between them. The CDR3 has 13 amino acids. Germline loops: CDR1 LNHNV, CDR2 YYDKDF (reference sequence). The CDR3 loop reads CATSRGGLYEQYF. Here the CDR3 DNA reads TGTGCCACCAGCAGAGGGGGACTCTACGAGCAGTACTTC. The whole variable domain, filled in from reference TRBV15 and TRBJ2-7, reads DAMVIQNPRYQVTQFGKPVTLSCSQTLNHNVMYWYQQKSSQAPKLLFHYYDKDFNNEADTPDNFQSRRPNTSFCFLDIRSPGLGDTAMYLCATSRGGLYEQYFGPGTRLTVT.